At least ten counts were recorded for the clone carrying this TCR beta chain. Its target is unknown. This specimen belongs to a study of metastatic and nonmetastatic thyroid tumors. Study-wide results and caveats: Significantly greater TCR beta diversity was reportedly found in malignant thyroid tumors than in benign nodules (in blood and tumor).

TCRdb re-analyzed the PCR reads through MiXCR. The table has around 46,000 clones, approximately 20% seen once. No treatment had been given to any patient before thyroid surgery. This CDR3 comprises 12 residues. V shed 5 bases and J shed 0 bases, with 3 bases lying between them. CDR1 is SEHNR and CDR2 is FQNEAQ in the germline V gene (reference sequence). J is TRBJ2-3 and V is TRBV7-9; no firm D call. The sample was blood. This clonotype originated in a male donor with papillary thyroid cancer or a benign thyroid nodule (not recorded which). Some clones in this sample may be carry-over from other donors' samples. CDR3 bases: TGTGCCAGCAGCCGGAGCACAGATACGCAGTATTTT. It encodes CASSRSTDTQYF.